This TCR beta chain emerged from a study of shared clonotypes between healthy human individuals. Study-level background: The study used three CD4 naive, three CD4 memory, two CD8 naive and one CD8 memory plate per donor.

Clones were sequenced by immunoSEQ multiplex PCR, and TCRdb holds only the in-frame ones, with some missing. The sample has roughly 2.5 million clones, roughly 92% seen once. The germline V and J ends were trimmed by 5 bases and 4 bases, with 15 bases remaining between them. There are 14 residues in the CDR3. Germline V lookup: CDR1 SGHNT, CDR2 YYREEE (reference sequence). This chain joins TRBV5-4 and TRBJ1-2, with a possible D match to TRBD1 (6 bases). This clonotype was obtained from a man aged 18-30 years in good health. The sample taken for sequencing was naive CD4+ T cells sorted from blood. Noted subset: CD45RA+ positively selected. CDR3 sequence (DNA): TGTGCCAGCAGGCCCGCGGGGGCCCGCTATGGCTACACCTTC. This gives the protein CASRPAGARYGYTF.